This T cell receptor beta chain was identified during a study of OX40 agonist ivuxolimab in advanced cancers. Whole-study context: Patients were dosed with the agonistic anti-OX40 (CD134) antibody ivuxolimab. Those treated in dose escalation had hepatocellular carcinoma, melanoma, renal cell cancer or head and neck cancer. Three patients responded partially, comprising one with hepatocellular carcinoma and two with cutaneous melanoma.

Notes on the study in general: Expanded clones belonging to CD8+ T cells outnumbered, on average, those of CD4+.

Profiling relied on immunoSEQ multiplex PCR, and the TCRdb table lists in-frame clones only, not all of them. This table has tens of thousands of clones, approximately 86% appearing once. This clone was observed a few times. Antigen specificity is unknown. The source was CD4+ or CD8+ T cells sorted from blood, collected in a trial of the OX40 agonist ivuxolimab. This TCR was recovered from an adult with an advanced solid tumor such as melanoma, head and neck, liver or kidney cancer.

The CDR3 nucleotides read TGTGCCAGCAGCGGGGATGGGGGAGTCGATTACAATGAGCAGTTCTTC. Amino acids: CASSGDGGVDYNEQFF. V is TRBV9 and J is TRBJ2-1, with D tentatively TRBD1 or TRBD2 (5 bases each). From germline, CDR1 is SGDLS and CDR2 YYNGEE. Between the trimmed V and J ends, which lost 3 bases and 4 bases, there was a span of 17 bases. This CDR3 is built from 16 residues.